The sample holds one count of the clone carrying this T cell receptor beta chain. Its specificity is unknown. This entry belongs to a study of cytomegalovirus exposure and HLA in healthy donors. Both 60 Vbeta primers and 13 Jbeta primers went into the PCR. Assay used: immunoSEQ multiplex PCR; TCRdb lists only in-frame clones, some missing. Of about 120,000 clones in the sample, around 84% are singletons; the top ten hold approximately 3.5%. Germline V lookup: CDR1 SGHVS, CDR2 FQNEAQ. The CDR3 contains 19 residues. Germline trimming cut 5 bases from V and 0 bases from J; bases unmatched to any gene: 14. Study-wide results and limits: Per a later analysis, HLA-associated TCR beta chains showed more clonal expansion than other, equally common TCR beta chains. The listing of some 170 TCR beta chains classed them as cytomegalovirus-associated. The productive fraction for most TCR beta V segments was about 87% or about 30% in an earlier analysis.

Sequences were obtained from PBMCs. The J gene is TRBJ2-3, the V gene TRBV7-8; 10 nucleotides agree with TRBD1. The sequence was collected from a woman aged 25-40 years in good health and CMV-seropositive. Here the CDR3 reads CASSGRDRGDITSTDTQYF. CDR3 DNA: TGTGCCAGCAGCGGCCGGGACAGGGGCGATATTACTAGCACAGATACGCAGTATTTT. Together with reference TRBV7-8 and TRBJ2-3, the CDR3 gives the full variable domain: GAGVSQSPRYKVAKRGQDVALRCDPISGHVSLFWYQQALGQGPEFLTYFQNEAQLDKSGLPSDRFFAERPEGSVSTLKIQRTQQEDSAVYLCASSGRDRGDITSTDTQYFGPGTRLTVL.